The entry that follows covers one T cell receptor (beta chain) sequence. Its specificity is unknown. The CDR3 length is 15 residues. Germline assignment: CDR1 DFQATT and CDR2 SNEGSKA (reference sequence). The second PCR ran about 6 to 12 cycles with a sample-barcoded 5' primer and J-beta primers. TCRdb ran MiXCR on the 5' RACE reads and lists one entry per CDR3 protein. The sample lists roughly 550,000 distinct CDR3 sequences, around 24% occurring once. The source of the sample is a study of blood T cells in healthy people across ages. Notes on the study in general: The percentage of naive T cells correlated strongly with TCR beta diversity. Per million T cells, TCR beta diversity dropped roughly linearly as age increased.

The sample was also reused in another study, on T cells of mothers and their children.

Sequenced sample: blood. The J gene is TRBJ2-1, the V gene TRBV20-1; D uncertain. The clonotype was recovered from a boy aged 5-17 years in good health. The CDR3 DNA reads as TGCAGCGCTCAGAGGCGGCAGAGCTCCTACAATGAGCAGTTCTTC. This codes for CSAQRRQSSYNEQFF.